This T cell receptor beta chain was found in a study of identical twins. A few counts support this clonotype. The antigen is unknown. Study-wide points: Partly confounded zero-insertion analyses could result from invariant MAIT and iNKT cells.

CDR1 and CDR2 from the germline V gene are SNHLY and FYNNEI. This CDR3 has 15 residues. With V trimmed by 1 base and J by 5 bases, 7 bases remained unmatched. A universal primer site was added by template switching, and unique molecular identifiers were carried by the cDNA. TCRdb independently ran MiXCR on the 5' RACE reads; one entry per CDR3 protein. The sample has under 900,000 distinct CDR3 sequences; 9% to 15% are singletons. Another study also made use of these data, one on yellow fever vaccine responses in identical twins.

This sequence joins TRBV2 and TRBJ2-7; 8 positions agree with TRBD2. The TCR was taken from a young woman in good health. Sequencing input: PBMCs. The DNA of the CDR3 is TGTGCCAGCAGTGAAGAGGGGACTAGTTTCCACGAGCAGTACGTC. It codes for CASSEEGTSFHEQYV.